These 5 T cell receptor beta chains came from one sample sequenced in a study of blood T cell repertoires in COVID-19. The table came from immunoSEQ multiplex PCR; TCRdb's copy has only in-frame clones and leaves some out. In the table there are over 55,000 clones, 82% of which are singletons. Sequencing input: peripheral blood. These receptors were taken from a human donor in a cohort sampled during active COVID-19.

Worth noting for this clone: A read error may produce the germline difference seen at one junction end. The chain couples TRBV14 to TRBJ2-3; 7 nucleotides line up with TRBD1. The germline V gene has CDR1 SGHDN and CDR2 FVKESK. The CDR3 runs 12 residues. The CDR3, as DNA: TGTGCCAGCAGCCGACAGGGCTATTGGTTGGCCTTT. Amino acid sequence: CASSRQGYWLAF. Full variable domain (missing parts from reference TRBV14 and TRBJ2-3): EAGVTQFPSHSVIEKGQTVTLRCDPISGHDNLYWYRRVMGKEIKFLLHFVKESKQDESGMPNNRFLAERTGGTYSTLKVQPAELEDSGVYFCASSRQGYWLAFGPGTRLTVL.

V usage is TRBV19 and J usage is TRBJ1-3; D call uncertain. V lost 2 bases to trimming and J lost 0 bases, with 8 bases between them. Germline CDR1 LNHDA, CDR2 SQIVND (reference sequence). The CDR3 contains 15 residues. DNA for the CDR3: TGTGCCAGTAGTATACCCCGTCCCTCTGGAAACACCATATATTTT. It specifies CASSIPRPSGNTIYF.

This chain uses TRBV29-1 with TRBJ1-4; 7 nucleotides match TRBD1. V lost 7 bases and J lost 6; bases outside the gene matches: 2. The CDR3 spans 11 residues. Germline V gene lookup returns CDR1 SQVTM and CDR2 ANQGSEA. The DNA for the CDR3 is TGCAGCGGAGGGGGCGATGAAAAACTGTTTTTT. Protein sequence: CSGGGDEKLFF.

J is TRBJ2-7 and V is TRBV7-8; 12 nucleotides align to TRBD2. The CDR3 sequence is 16 residues long. In germline, CDR1 is SGHVS, CDR2 FQNEAQ. The J segment lost 2 bases and the V segment lost 1 base, leaving 3 bases of the junction unmatched. CDR3 amino acids: CASSLDRLAGAYEQYF. The CDR3, as DNA: TGTGCCAGCAGCTTAGACAGACTAGCGGGGGCCTACGAGCAGTACTTC.

The V gene is TRBV11-2, the J gene TRBJ1-4; possibly TRBD1 for D (5 bases). Germline assignment: CDR1 SGHAT and CDR2 FQNNGV. Trimming removed 1 base from V and 7 bases from J, with 22 bases in between. There are 18 residues in the CDR3. The CDR3: CASSLGPGARGIGEKLFF. The CDR3 bases are TGTGCCAGCAGCTTAGGACCTGGCGCACGGGGGATCGGTGAAAAACTGTTTTTT.